This record looks at one T cell receptor beta chain sequence and its context. Its specificity is not known. This specimen comes from a study of T-cell memory formation after mild COVID-19. Across the whole study: TCR clusters were largely donor specific.

Germline CDR1 reads LGHNA; CDR2 reads YNFKEQ. Trimming took off 0 bases at V and 0 bases at J, with 13 bases between the two ends. The CDR3 consists of 17 residues. Study-wide findings and caveats: Whether second-wave clones peaking at day 37 were SARS-CoV-2 specific went unconfirmed. The pre-infection memory compartment contained some responding clones, suggesting cross-reactive memory joined.

TCRdb processed the 5' RACE reads anew with MiXCR; each CDR3 protein has one entry. The sample carries some 300,000 distinct CDR3 sequences, less than 20% recorded once. The source is a man in his late teens or twenties who had mild COVID-19 (a few samples of this study predate the infection). Cell type and time point are not known. The specimen was PBMCs or a T cell subset sorted from them (not recorded which). This chain joins TRBV4-2 and TRBJ2-3, with D perhaps TRBD1 or TRBD2 (6 bases each). CDR3 sequence: CASSQERGGLSTDTQYF. DNA of the CDR3: TGTGCCAGCAGCCAAGAAAGAGGGGGGCTGAGCACAGATACGCAGTATTTT.